This TCR beta chain originates from a study of cytomegalovirus exposure and HLA in healthy donors. Germline CDR1 SGHRS, CDR2 YFSETQ. The V end was cut by 2 bases, the J end by 1 base, with 9 bases between. The CDR3 extends over 15 amino acids. Note on this clone: Its antigen is undetermined.

The PCR contained 60 Vbeta and 13 Jbeta primers. The protocol was immunoSEQ multiplex PCR, while the TCRdb copy is restricted to in-frame clones and leaves out a portion. Among about 230,000 clones listed, around four fifths were seen once. Broader study findings: Cytomegalovirus association was assigned to about 150 TCR beta chains. Diagnosis of cytomegalovirus status made by the classifier reportedly showed high specificity and sensitivity. Some public TCRs appeared in many individuals, while most sequences were rare. Later work associated fewer than 20,000 TCR beta sequences with HLA alleles at 0.05 false discovery rate.

This receptor was identified in a woman between 40 and 55 years old in good health and CMV-seronegative. What was sequenced was PBMCs. This chain joins TRBV5-1 and TRBJ2-2; D not resolved. This CDR3 reads CASSFSDGNTGELFF. The CDR3 region has the DNA TGCGCCAGCAGCTTCAGCGACGGGAACACCGGGGAGCTGTTTTTT.